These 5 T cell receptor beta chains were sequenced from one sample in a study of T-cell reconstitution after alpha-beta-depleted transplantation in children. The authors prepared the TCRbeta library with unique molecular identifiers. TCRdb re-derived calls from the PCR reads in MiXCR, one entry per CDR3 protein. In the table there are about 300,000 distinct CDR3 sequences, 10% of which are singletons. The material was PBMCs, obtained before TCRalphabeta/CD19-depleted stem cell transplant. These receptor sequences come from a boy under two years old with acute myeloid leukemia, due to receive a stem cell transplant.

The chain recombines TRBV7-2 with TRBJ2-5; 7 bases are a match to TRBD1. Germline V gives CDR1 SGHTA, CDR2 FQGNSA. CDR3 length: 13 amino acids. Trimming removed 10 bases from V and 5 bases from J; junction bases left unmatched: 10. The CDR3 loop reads CANSPDRDETQYF. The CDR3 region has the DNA TGTGCCAACTCCCCCGACAGGGACGAGACCCAGTACTTC. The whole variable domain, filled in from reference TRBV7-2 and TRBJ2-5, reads GAGVSQSPSNKVTEKGKDVELRCDPISGHTALYWYRQSLGQGLEFLIYFQGNSAPDKSGLPSDRFSAERTGGSVSTLTIQRTQQEDSAVYLCANSPDRDETQYFGPGTRLLVL.

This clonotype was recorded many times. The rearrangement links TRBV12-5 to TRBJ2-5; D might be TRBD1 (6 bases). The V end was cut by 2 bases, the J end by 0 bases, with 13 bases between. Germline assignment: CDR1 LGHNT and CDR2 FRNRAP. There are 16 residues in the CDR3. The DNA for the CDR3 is TGTGCTAGTGGTTTGCATGTTGGGGACAACCAAGAGACCCAGTACTTC. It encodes CASGLHVGDNQETQYF.

The CDR3 loop reads CASTPSGFTPNTQYF. The DNA of the CDR3 is TGTGCCAGCACCCCTAGCGGCTTCACGCCGAATACGCAGTATTTT. This chain links TRBV5-4 with TRBJ2-3, with 7 bases matching TRBD2. Trimming removed 6 bases from V and 7 bases from J; junction bases left unmatched: 14. The germline V gene encodes CDR1 SGHNT and CDR2 YYREEE (reference sequence). The CDR3 extends over 15 amino acids.

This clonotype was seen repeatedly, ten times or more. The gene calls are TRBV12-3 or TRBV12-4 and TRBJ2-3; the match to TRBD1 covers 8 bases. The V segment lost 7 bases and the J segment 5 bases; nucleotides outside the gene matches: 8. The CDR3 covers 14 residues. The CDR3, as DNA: TGTGCCAGCAATCCTGACAGGGGTGGAGATACGCAGTATTTT. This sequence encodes CASNPDRGGDTQYF.

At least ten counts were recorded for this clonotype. CDR3 sequence reads: CASSVQGGRTDTQYF. CDR3 DNA sequence: TGCGCCAGCAGCGTACAGGGCGGGCGCACAGATACGCAGTATTTT. J is TRBJ2-3 and V is TRBV5-1; the D gene is possibly TRBD1 (6 bases). Deletions cut 4 bases from V and 1 base from J, with 13 bases between. The CDR3 is 15 amino acids. Germline CDR1 reads SGHRS; CDR2 reads YFSETQ.